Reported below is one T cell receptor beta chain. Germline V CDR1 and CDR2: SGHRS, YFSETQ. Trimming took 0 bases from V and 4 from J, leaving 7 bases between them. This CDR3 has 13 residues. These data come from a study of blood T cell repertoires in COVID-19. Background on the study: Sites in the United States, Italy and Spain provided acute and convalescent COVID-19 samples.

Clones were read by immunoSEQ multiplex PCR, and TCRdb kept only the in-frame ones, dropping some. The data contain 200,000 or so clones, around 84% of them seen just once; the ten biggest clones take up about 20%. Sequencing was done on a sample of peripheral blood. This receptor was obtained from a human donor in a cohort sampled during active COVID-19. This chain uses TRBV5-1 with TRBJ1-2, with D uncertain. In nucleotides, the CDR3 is TGCGCCAGCAGCTTGGACAACCGCTATGGCTACACCTTC. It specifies CASSLDNRYGYTF.